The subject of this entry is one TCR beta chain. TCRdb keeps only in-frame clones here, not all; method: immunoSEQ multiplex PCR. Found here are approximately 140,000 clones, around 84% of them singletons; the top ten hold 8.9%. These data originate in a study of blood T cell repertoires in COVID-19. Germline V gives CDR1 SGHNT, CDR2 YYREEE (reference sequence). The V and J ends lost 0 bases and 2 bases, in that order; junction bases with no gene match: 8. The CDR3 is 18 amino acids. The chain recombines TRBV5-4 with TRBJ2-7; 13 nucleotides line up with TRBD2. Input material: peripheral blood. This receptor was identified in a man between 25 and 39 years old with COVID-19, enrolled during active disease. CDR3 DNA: TGTGCCAGCAGCTTGGGGGCCGGACTAGCGGGAGCCCCCTACGAGCAGTACTTC. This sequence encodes CASSLGAGLAGAPYEQYF.